This note documents a single TCR beta chain sequence. This specimen comes from a study of T-cell memory formation after mild COVID-19. Study in general: Largely donor-specific sequence clusters came from a couple of donors.

Trimming left V 1 base short and J 0 bases short, with 7 bases between. CDR3 size: 13 residues. Germline V CDR1 and CDR2: SQVTM, ANQGSEA. TCRdb analysed the 5' RACE reads with MiXCR anew, one entry per CDR3 protein. The data contain 250,000 or so distinct CDR3 sequences, more than 15% of them singletons. The V gene is TRBV29-1, the J gene TRBJ2-7; the D gene is possibly TRBD2 (5 bases). The sequence came from a man between 18 and 29 years old who had mild COVID-19 (a few samples of this study predate the infection). Cell type and time point are not known. Sequenced material: PBMCs or a T cell subset sorted from them (not recorded which). CDR3 in DNA: TGCAGCGTTGAAGTGGGGAGCTCCTACGAGCAGTACTTC. Amino acid sequence: CSVEVGSSYEQYF.